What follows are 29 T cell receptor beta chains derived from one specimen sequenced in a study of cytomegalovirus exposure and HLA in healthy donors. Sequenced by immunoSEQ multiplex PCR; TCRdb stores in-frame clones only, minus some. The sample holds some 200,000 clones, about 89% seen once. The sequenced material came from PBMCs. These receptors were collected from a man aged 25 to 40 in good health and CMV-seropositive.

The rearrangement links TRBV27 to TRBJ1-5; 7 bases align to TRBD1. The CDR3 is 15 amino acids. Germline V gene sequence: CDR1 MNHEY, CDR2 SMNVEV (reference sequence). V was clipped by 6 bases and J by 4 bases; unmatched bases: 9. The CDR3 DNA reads TGTGCCAGCAGCCCCAGGGGGGGCAGTAATCAGCCCCAGCATTTT. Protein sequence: CASSPRGGSNQPQHF.

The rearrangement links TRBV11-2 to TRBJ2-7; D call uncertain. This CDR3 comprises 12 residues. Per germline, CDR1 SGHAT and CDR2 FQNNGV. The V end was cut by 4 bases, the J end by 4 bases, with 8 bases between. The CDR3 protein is CASSSIGYEQYF. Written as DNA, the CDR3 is TGTGCCAGCAGCTCAATAGGGTACGAGCAGTACTTC.

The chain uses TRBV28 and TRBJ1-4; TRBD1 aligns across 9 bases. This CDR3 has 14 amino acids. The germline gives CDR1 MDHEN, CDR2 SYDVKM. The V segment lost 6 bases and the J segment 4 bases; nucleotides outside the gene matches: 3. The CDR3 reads CASSRDRVNEKLFF. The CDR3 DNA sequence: TGTGCCAGCAGCCGGGACAGGGTTAATGAAAAACTGTTTTTT. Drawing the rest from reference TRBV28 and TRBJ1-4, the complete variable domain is DVKVTQSSRYLVKRTGEKVFLECVQDMDHENMFWYRQDPGLGLRLIYFSYDVKMKEKGDIPEGYSVSREKKERFSLILESASTNQTSMYLCASSRDRVNEKLFFGSGTQLSVL.

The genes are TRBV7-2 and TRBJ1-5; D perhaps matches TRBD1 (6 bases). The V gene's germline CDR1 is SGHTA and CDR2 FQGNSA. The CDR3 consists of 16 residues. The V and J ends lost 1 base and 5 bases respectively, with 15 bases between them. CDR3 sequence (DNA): TGTGCCAGCAGCTTAGAGCTTTGGGACAACGATCAGCCCCAGCATTTT. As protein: CASSLELWDNDQPQHF.

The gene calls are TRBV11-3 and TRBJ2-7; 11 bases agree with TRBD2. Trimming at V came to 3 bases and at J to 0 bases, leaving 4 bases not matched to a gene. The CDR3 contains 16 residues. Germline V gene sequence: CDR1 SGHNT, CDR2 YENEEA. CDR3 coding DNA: TGTGCCAGCAGCTTTAGTCTAGCGGGGGGCTCCTACGAGCAGTACTTC. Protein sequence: CASSFSLAGGSYEQYF.

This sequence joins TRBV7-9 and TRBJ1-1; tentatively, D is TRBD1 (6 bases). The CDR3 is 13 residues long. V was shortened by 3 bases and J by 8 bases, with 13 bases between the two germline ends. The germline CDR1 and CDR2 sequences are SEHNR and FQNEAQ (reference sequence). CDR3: CASSFRRTGEAFF. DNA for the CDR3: TGTGCCAGCAGCTTCCGTCGCACAGGGGAAGCTTTCTTT.

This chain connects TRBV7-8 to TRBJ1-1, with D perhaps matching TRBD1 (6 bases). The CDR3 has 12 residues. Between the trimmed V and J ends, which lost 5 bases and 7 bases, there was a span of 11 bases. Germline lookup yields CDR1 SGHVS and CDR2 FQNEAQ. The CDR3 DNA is TGTGCCAGCAGCCTCGACAGGAATGAAGCTTTCTTT. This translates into CASSLDRNEAFF.

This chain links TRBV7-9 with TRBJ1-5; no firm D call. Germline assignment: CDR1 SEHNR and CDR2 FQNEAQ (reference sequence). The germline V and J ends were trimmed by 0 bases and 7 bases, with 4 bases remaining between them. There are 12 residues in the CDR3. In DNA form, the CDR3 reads TGTGCCAGCAGCTTAGCTAACCAGCCCCAGCATTTT. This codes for CASSLANQPQHF.

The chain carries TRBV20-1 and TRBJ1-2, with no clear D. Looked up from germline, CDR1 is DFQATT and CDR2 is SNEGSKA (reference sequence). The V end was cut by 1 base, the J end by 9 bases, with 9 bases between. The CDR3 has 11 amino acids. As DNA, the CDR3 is TGCAGTGCTAGAGGTGGTCGACGCTACACCTTC. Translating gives CSARGGRRYTF.

The CDR3 loop is CASSLALTSYEQYF. CDR3 bases: TGTGCCAGCAGCTTGGCCCTTACCTCCTACGAGCAGTACTTC. This sequence joins TRBV7-8 and TRBJ2-7, with D unclear. Germline CDR1 and CDR2: SGHVS and FQNEAQ. Trimming left V 3 bases short and J 0 bases short, with 9 bases between. The CDR3 runs 14 residues.

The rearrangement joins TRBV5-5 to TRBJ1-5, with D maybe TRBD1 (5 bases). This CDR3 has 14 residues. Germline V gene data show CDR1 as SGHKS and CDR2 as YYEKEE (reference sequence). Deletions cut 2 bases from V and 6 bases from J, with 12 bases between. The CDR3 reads CASSLLDTLQPQHF. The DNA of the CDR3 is TGTGCCAGCAGCTTACTGGACACGCTTCAGCCCCAGCATTTT.

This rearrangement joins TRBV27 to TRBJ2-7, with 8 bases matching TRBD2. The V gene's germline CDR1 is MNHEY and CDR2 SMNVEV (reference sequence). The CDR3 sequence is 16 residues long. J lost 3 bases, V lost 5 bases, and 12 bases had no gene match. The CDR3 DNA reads TGTGCCAGCAGTACCAACGGGAGGGCGGGGGGCTACGAGCAGTACTTC. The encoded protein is CASSTNGRAGGYEQYF.

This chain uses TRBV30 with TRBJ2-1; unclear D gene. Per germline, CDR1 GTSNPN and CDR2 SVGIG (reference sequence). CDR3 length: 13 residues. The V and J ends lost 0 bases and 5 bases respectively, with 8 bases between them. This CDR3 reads CAWSVVGHNEQFF. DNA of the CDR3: TGTGCCTGGAGTGTTGTCGGCCACAATGAGCAGTTCTTC.

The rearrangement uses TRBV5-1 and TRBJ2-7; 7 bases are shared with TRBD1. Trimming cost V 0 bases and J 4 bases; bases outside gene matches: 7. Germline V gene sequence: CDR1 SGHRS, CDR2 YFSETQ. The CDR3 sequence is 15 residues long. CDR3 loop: CASSLGQGSFYEQYF. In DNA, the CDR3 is TGCGCCAGCAGCTTGGGACAGGGAAGCTTTTACGAGCAGTACTTC.

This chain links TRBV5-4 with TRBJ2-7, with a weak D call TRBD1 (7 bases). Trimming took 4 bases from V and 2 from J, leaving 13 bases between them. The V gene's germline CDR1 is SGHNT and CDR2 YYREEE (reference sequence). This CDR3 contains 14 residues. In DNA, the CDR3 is TGTGCCAGCAGCCAGGGGGGACGCCCCTACGAGCAGTACTTC. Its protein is CASSQGGRPYEQYF.

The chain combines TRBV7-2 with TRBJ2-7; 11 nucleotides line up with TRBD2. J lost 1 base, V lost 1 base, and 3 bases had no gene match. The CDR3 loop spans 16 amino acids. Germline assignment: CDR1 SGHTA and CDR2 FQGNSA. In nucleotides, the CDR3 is TGTGCCAGCAGCTTAGATGCTAGCGGGGGGTCCTACGAGCAGTACTTC. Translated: CASSLDASGGSYEQYF. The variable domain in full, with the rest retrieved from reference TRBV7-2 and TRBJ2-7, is GAGVSQSPSNKVTEKGKDVELRCDPISGHTALYWYRQSLGQGLEFLIYFQGNSAPDKSGLPSDRFSAERTGGSVSTLTIQRTQQEDSAVYLCASSLDASGGSYEQYFGPGTRLTVT.

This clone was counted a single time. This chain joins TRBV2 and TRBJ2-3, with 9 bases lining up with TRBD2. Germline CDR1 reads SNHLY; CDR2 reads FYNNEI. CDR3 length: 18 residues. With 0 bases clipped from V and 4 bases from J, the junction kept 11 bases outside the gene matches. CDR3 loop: CASSEALLSGGAADTQYF. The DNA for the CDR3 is TGTGCCAGCAGTGAAGCGCTCCTTAGCGGGGGAGCGGCAGATACGCAGTATTTT.

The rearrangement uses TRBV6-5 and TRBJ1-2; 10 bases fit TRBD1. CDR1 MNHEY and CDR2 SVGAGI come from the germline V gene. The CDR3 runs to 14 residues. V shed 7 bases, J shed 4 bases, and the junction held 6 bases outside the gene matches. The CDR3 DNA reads TGTGCCAGCACCCCGGACAGGGGGAGCTATGGCTACACCTTC. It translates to CASTPDRGSYGYTF.

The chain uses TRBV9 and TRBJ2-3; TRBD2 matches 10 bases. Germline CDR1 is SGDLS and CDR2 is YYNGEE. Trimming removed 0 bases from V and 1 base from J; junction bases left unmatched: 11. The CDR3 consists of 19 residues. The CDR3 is CASSVEASGSWLGTDTQYF. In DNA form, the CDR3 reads TGTGCCAGCAGCGTAGAGGCTAGCGGGAGTTGGTTAGGCACAGATACGCAGTATTTT.

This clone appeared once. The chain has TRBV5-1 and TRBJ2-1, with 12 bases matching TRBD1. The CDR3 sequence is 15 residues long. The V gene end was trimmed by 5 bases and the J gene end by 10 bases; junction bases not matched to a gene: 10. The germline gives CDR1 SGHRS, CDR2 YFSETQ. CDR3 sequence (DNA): TGCGCCAGCAGGGGTGGGACAGGGGGCCCGGAAGAGCAGTTCTTC. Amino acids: CASRGGTGGPEEQFF.

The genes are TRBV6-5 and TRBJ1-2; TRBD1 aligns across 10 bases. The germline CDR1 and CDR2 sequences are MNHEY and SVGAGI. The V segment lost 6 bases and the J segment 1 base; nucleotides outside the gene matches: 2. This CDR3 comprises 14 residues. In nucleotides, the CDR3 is TGTGCCAGCAGGCGGGACAGGGGTAACTATGGCTACACCTTC. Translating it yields CASRRDRGNYGYTF.

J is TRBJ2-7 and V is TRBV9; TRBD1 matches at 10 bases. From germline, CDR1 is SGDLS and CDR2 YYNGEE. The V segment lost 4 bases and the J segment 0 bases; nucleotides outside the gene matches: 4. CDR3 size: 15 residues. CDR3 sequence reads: CASSIGQGDSYEQYF. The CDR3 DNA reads TGTGCCAGCAGCATCGGACAGGGGGACTCCTACGAGCAGTACTTC.

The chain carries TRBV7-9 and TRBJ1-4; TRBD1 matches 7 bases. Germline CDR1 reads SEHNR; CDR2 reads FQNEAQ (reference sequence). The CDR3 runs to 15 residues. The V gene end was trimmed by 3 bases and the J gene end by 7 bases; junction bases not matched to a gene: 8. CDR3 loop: CASSLTGIYGEKLFF. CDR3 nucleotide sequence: TGTGCCAGCAGCTTGACAGGGATTTATGGTGAAAAACTGTTTTTT.

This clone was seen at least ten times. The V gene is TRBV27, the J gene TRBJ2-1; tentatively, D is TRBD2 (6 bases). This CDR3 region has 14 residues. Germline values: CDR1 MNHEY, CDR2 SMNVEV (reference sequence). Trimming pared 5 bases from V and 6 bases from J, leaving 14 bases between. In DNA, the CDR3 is TGTGCCAGCAGTCACGGGGGTGGGCTCAATGAGCAGTTCTTC. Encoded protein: CASSHGGGLNEQFF.

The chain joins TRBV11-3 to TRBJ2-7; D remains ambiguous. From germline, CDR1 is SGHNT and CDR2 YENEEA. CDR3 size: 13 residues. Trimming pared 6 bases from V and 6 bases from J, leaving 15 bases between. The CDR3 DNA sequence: TGTGCCAGCAGAGGCTCGTGGTCGTTCGAGCAGTACTTC. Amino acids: CASRGSWSFEQYF.

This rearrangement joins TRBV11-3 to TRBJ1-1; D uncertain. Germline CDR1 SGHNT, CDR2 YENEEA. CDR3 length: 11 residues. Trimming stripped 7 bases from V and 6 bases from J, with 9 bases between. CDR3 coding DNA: TGTGCCAGCACCGAGGGCTCTGAAGCTTTCTTT. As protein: CASTEGSEAFF.

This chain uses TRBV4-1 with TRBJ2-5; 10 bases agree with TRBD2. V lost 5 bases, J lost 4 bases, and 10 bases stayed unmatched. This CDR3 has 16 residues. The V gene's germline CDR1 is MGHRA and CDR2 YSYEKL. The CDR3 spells CASSSDLAGDAETQYF. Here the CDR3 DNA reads TGCGCCAGCAGCAGTGACCTAGCGGGGGACGCAGAGACCCAGTACTTC.

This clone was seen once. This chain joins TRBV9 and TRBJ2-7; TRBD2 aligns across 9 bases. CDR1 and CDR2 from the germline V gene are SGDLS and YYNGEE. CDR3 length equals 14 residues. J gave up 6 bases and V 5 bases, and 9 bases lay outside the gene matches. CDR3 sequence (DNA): TGTGCCAGCAGTGGCGGGGGGGTACCCCGCGAGCAGTACTTC. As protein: CASSGGGVPREQYF. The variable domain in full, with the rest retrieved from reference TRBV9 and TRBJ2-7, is DSGVTQTPKHLITATGQRVTLRCSPRSGDLSVYWYQQSLDQGLQFLIQYYNGEERAKGNILERFSAQQFPDLHSELNLSSLELGDSALYFCASSGGGVPREQYFGPGTRLTVT.

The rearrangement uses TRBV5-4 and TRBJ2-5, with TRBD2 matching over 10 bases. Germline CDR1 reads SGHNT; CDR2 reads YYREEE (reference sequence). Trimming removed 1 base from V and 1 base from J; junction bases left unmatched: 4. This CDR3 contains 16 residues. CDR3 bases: TGTGCCAGCAGCTTGAATCGACTAGCGGGCCAAGAGACCCAGTACTTC. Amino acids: CASSLNRLAGQETQYF.